The clone carrying this T cell receptor beta chain was seen a single time. V shed 0 bases, J shed 8 bases, and the junction held 6 bases outside the gene matches. The germline CDR1 and CDR2 sequences are SGHRS and YFSETQ. The CDR3 length is 15 residues. As handled by the study authors: Reference gene primer amplification gave estimated nucleated cell counts. Assay: immunoSEQ multiplex PCR; the TCRdb copy retains only in-frame clones and omits some. D and trimming come from the DNA, and the V and J calls and clone size come from that table. The sample has about 64,000 clones; 70% to 90% are singletons. These data originate in a study of blood T cell repertoires in COVID-19. Study-level background: Donors in the United States, Italy and Spain gave samples during acute or convalescent COVID-19. From T cells, B-cell-depleted T cells, or PBMCs came the material, which was cDNA or gDNA.

Material for sequencing was peripheral blood. V usage is TRBV5-1 and J usage is TRBJ2-1; 9 bases align to TRBD2. The origin of this receptor is a man in his 70s with acute or convalescent COVID-19. The CDR3 protein is CASSLVDSGGYEQFF. CDR3 nucleotide sequence: TGCGCCAGCAGCTTGGTTGATAGCGGGGGCTATGAGCAGTTCTTC.